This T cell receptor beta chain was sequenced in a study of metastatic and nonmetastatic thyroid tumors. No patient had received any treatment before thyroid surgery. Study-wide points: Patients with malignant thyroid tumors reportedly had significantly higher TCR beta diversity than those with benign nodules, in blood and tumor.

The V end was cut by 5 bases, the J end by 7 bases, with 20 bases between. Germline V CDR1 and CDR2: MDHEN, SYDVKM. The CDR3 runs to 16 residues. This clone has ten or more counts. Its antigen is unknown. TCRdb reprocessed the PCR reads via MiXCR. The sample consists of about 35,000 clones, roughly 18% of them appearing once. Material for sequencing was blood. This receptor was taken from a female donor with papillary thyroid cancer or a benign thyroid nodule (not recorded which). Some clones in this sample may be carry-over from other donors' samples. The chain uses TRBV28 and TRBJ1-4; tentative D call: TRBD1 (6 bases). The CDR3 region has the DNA TGTGCCAGCAGTGAGGGGGGGGGCGCGTTTAGTGAAAAACTGTTTTTT. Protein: CASSEGGGAFSEKLFF.